One and the same sample provided the 19 T cell receptor beta chains below, sequenced in a study of Ad26.COV2.S vaccination and SARS-CoV-2 variants (TCRdb year 2021). The library was obtained by the immunoSEQ multiplex PCR assay. This is the immuneACCESS table as TCRdb keeps it, with only in-frame sequences that have V and J called. A part of the clones is gone; compared with another copy, unresolved V genes explain less than half, and the rest is unexplained. Across this sample there are 450,000 to 550,000 clones, with roughly nine tenths seen only once. The ten biggest clones cover about 2.4% of the sample. The treatment or condition label of this sample denotes: around 19 received Ad26.COV2.S at low or high dose, single or two shots; several received placebo; per-sample allocation not given. Repertoires of vaccine and placebo recipients were sequenced from samples taken on day 63 after the first injection.

The sample here was peripheral blood, taken in a trial of Ad26.COV2.S vaccine versus placebo. The receptors come from a person aged 18-65 years who received the Ad26.COV2.S COVID-19 vaccine or a placebo.

The chain carries TRBV7-6 and TRBJ2-7, with 7 bases lining up with TRBD1. This CDR3 comprises 17 residues. Germline V gene data show CDR1 as SGHVS and CDR2 as FNYEAQ. Unmatched junction bases numbered 11, after V lost 1 base and J lost 2 bases. Here the CDR3 reads CASSLEPSRQGAYEQYF. The CDR3 bases are TGTGCCAGCAGCTTAGAACCCTCTCGACAGGGCGCCTACGAGCAGTACTTC.

The rearrangement joins TRBV5-4 to TRBJ2-2, with a tentative D call TRBD1 (8 bases). V dropped 4 bases and J dropped 0 bases, with 16 bases sitting between them. Germline V lookup: CDR1 SGHNT, CDR2 YYREEE (reference sequence). There are 17 residues in the CDR3. The CDR3 is CASSRQGRGANTGELFF. In nucleotides, the CDR3 is TGTGCCAGCAGCAGACAGGGGAGGGGGGCGAACACCGGGGAGCTGTTTTTT. Together with reference TRBV5-4 and TRBJ2-2, the CDR3 gives the full variable domain: ETGVTQSPTHLIKTRGQQVTLRCSSQSGHNTVSWYQQALGQGPQFIFQYYREEENGRGNFPPRFSGLQFPNYSSELNVNALELDDSALYLCASSRQGRGANTGELFFGEGSRLTVL.

CDR3 DNA: TGTGCCAGCAGCTTATGGGGTTCCGGTAGGCTGTTTTTT. It translates to CASSLWGSGRLFF. The V call is TRBV11-1, the J call TRBJ1-4; D remains unclear. The V gene lost 2 bases and the J gene lost 14 bases, with 15 bases spanning the gap. From germline, CDR1 is SGHAT and CDR2 FQDESV (reference sequence). This CDR3 has 13 residues. Variable domain in full (rest from reference TRBV11-1 and TRBJ1-4): EAEVAQSPRYKITEKSQAVAFWCDPISGHATLYWYRQILGQGPELLVQFQDESVVDDSQLPKDRFSAERLKGVDSTLKIQPAELGDSAMYLCASSLWGSGRLFFGSGTQLSVL.

The chain is built from TRBV7-9 and TRBJ1-2; perhaps TRBD1 as D (6 bases). CDR3 length equals 11 residues. Germline V gene data show CDR1 as SEHNR and CDR2 as FQNEAQ (reference sequence). With 1 base removed from V and 14 bases from J, the gap between germline ends came to 11 bases. The CDR3: CASSLVDSETF. The CDR3 nucleotides read TGTGCCAGCAGCTTAGTGGACAGTGAAACCTTC.

This clone has just one count. The rearrangement joins TRBV6-2 or TRBV6-3 to TRBJ1-5, with unresolved D. The V gene's germline CDR1 is MNHEY and CDR2 SVGEGT. Trimming shortened V by 4 bases and J by 11 bases, and 18 bases separated the two germline ends. The CDR3 runs to 14 residues. CDR3 loop: CASSSHLLASTQHF. The CDR3 coding sequence is TGTGCCAGCAGTTCCCACCTCCTGGCGTCGACCCAGCATTTT.

The genes are TRBV27 and TRBJ2-2; TRBD2 matches 11 bases. V dropped 1 base and J dropped 0; count of bases not matched to a gene: 4. Per the germline V gene, CDR1 is MNHEY and CDR2 is SMNVEV (reference sequence). CDR3 size: 18 residues. Here the CDR3 reads CASSLFGLAGPNTGELFF. CDR3 DNA sequence: TGTGCCAGCAGTTTATTTGGACTAGCGGGTCCGAACACCGGGGAGCTGTTTTTT.

The V and J genes are TRBV6-2 or TRBV6-3 and TRBJ1-1, with a weak D call TRBD1 (6 bases). Trimming pared 5 bases from V and 5 bases from J, leaving 9 bases between. CDR3 length: 12 residues. CDR1 and CDR2 from the germline V gene are MNHEY and SVGEGT. CDR3 coding DNA: TGTGCCAGCAGTCTTAGGGGGACTGAAGCTTTCTTT. Encoded protein: CASSLRGTEAFF.

The chain joins TRBV6-2 or TRBV6-3 to TRBJ2-1; maybe TRBD2 (6 bases). V gave up 4 bases and J gave up 4 bases, with 14 bases separating them. Germline V CDR1 and CDR2: MNHEY, SVGEGT. The CDR3 loop spans 15 amino acids. The CDR3 protein is CASSLQRVDYNEQFF. In nucleotides, the CDR3 is TGTGCCAGCAGTTTACAGCGGGTGGATTACAATGAGCAGTTCTTC.

The chain is built from TRBV18 and TRBJ2-5; 7 bases are shared with TRBD1. CDR1 and CDR2 from the germline V gene are KGHSH and LQKENI. CDR3 length equals 13 residues. V gave up 4 bases and J gave up 5 bases; unmatched junction bases: 4. CDR3 sequence (DNA): TGTGCCAGCTCACAGACAGGGTCGGAGACCCAGTACTTC. Translated: CASSQTGSETQYF. The complete variable domain, with remaining parts taken from reference TRBV18 and TRBJ2-5, reads NAGVMQNPRHLVRRRGQEARLRCSPMKGHSHVYWYRQLPEEGLKFMVYLQKENIIDESGMPKERFSAEFPKEGPSILRIQQVVRGDSAAYFCASSQTGSETQYFGPGTRLLVL.

As concerns this clone: Germline is not matched at one junction end, which may reflect a read error. The rearrangement links TRBV19 to TRBJ1-5; D uncertain. Per germline, CDR1 LNHDA and CDR2 SQIVND (reference sequence). This CDR3 spans 14 amino acids. CDR3 DNA sequence: TGTGCCAGTAGTACCTACTATAGCGATCAGCCCCAGCATTTT. Its protein is CASSTYYSDQPQHF.

In its sample, this clone was seen a few times. The V and J genes are TRBV9 and TRBJ1-3, with D tentatively TRBD1 (5 bases). The CDR3 consists of 16 residues. CDR1 is SGDLS and CDR2 is YYNGEE in the germline V gene. Trimming left V 0 bases short and J 0 bases short, with 10 bases between. CDR3 DNA sequence: TGTGCCAGCAGCGTAGGGGGGAGTGTCTCTGGAAACACCATATATTTT. Translating it yields CASSVGGSVSGNTIYF. Filled out from reference TRBV9 and TRBJ1-3, the complete variable domain reads DSGVTQTPKHLITATGQRVTLRCSPRSGDLSVYWYQQSLDQGLQFLIQYYNGEERAKGNILERFSAQQFPDLHSELNLSSLELGDSALYFCASSVGGSVSGNTIYFGEGSWLTVV.

The rearrangement links TRBV29-1 to TRBJ1-1; D is possibly TRBD1 (6 bases). CDR3 size: 15 residues. The V end was cut by 6 bases, the J end by 3 bases, with 20 bases between. The V gene's germline CDR1 is SQVTM and CDR2 ANQGSEA. This CDR3 is CSVDSKEGGYTEAFF. The CDR3 bases are TGCAGCGTGGACAGTAAGGAGGGCGGTTACACTGAAGCTTTCTTT.

The J gene is TRBJ1-5, the V gene TRBV4-2, with D maybe TRBD1 (5 bases). The CDR3 spans 14 residues. V lost 3 bases and J 0 bases, leaving 6 bases between the germline ends. From germline, CDR1 is LGHNA and CDR2 YNFKEQ. In DNA form, the CDR3 reads TGTGCCAGCAGCCACGGGGGTAGCAATCAGCCCCAGCATTTT. It specifies CASSHGGSNQPQHF.

The chain links TRBV11-1 to TRBJ2-5, with 10 nucleotides matching TRBD1. V lost 4 bases to trimming and J lost 5 bases; unmatched junction nucleotides: 4. Germline CDR1 and CDR2: SGHAT and FQDESV (reference sequence). This CDR3 has 14 amino acids. CDR3 protein: CASSSTGGGETQYF. The CDR3 DNA reads TGTGCCAGCAGCTCGACAGGGGGCGGTGAGACCCAGTACTTC.

This chain uses TRBV6-5 with TRBJ2-1, with 10 positions matching TRBD2. CDR1 MNHEY and CDR2 SVGAGI come from the germline V gene. The CDR3 covers 16 residues. J gave up 10 bases and V 1 base, and 10 bases lay outside the gene matches. The CDR3 sequence: CASSYFGSSGSGEQFF. In nucleotides, the CDR3 is TGTGCCAGCAGTTACTTCGGTTCTAGCGGGAGCGGGGAGCAGTTCTTC.

The chain has TRBV5-1 and TRBJ1-1, with TRBD1 as a possible D gene (5 bases). The germline gives CDR1 SGHRS, CDR2 YFSETQ. Between the trimmed V and J ends, which lost 5 bases and 4 bases, there was a span of 15 bases. The CDR3 totals 14 residues. The DNA for the CDR3 is TGCGCCAGCAGACCGGGGGGGATAGCCACTGAAGCTTTCTTT. It translates to CASRPGGIATEAFF.

V is TRBV21-1 and J is TRBJ1-2; the table's D call of TRBD1 was not tested on the DNA. TRBV21-1 is deemed a pseudogene. This CDR3 comprises 17 residues. CDR3 loop: CASLRTAGTGDVEGYTF. DNA of the CDR3: TGTGCCAGCCTTAGAACGGCCGGGACAGGGGATGTTGAGGGCTACACCTTC.

This chain uses TRBV6-5 with TRBJ2-2; D gene uncertain. The germline CDR1 and CDR2 sequences are MNHEY and SVGAGI. There are 15 residues in the CDR3. V was clipped by 7 bases and J by 4 bases, with 16 bases between them. DNA for the CDR3: TGTGCCAGCACCACCCCGGCCCGGAGCACCGGGGAGCTGTTTTTT. It translates to CASTTPARSTGELFF.

The chain joins TRBV25-1 to TRBJ1-1; 7 positions agree with TRBD1. The length of the CDR3 is 12 residues. In germline, CDR1 is MGHDK, CDR2 SYGVNS. V trimming: 8 bases; J trimming: 3 bases; junction bases outside the gene matches: 3. The CDR3: CASGTDYTEAFF. The CDR3 DNA sequence: TGTGCCAGCGGGACAGATTACACTGAAGCTTTCTTT.